The entry that follows covers one TCR beta chain sequence. Its recognized antigen is unknown. No much larger clone exists at a distance of one base, and base qualities are not known. This specimen belongs to a study of shared clonotypes between healthy human individuals (dated by TCRdb to the early 2020s). For the wider study: The cohort included three men and a couple of women between 18 and 49 years of age. Per donor, three plates each were used for CD4 naive and CD4 memory, two for CD8 naive, and one for CD8 memory. To estimate repertoire size and how much clonotype sharing occurs between individuals, the study deeply sequenced the blood TCR repertoires of roughly 5 healthy adults. To increase sequencing depth and limit assay-specific biases, TCR repertoire library preparation and sequencing were carried out by different laboratories using diverse techniques. Between about 0.85 and 10 billion PBMCs per donor were obtained by leukapheresis. The investigation overall reported the following: Incomplete sequencing was indicated by rarefaction of sorted-subset datasets, despite the large sequencing depth. Roughly 5% of naive CD4, 3% to 3.5% of naive CD8, around 2.3% of memory CD4, and less than 0.45% of memory CD8 clonotypes were shared across several donors. Sampling was restricted to blood, and TCR repertoires in tissue are likely to differ from TCR repertoires in blood. Larger estimated clonotype richness was generally found for naive subsets than for memory subsets. Compared with non-shared clonotypes, the clonotypes found in all four sorted-subset donors had higher generation probabilities. The small number of donors limited the genetic and exposure-history diversity represented. Pairwise subsampling indicated that sequencing depth was expected to affect the degree of clonotype sharing among donors.

The donors were healthy, HIV-negative adults who had no recently reported acute infections or vaccinations. Every donor was a Caucasian adult living in Nashville, Tennessee, USA. CD4+ T cells were enriched by magnetic negative selection; naive cells were then positively selected on CD45RA, and the negative fraction formed the memory subset. After blood collection by leukapheresis, PBMCs were isolated using Ficoll-Histopaque density gradient centrifugation and then cryopreserved in the vapor phase of liquid nitrogen. Analytical flow cytometry was used to check the purity and quantity of each magnetically sorted T cell population. Genomic DNA was isolated from each sorted fraction and quantified by UV absorbance on a Nanodrop 2000c. Using the deep immunoSEQ assay, TCR CDR3 regions were amplified from genomic DNA by multiplex PCR. Genomic DNA extracted from each cell subset was distributed evenly over all wells of several immunoSEQ 96-well plates, and each plate served as one replicate. Each replicate PCR for sorted subsets received about 180 ng genomic DNA, equal to about 30,000 T cell genomes. Purified libraries were quantified with a Qubit 3.0 fluorometer, sized on a Bioanalyzer 2100, and re-quantified with the KAPA Library Quantification kit. Every immunoSEQ 96-well plate was sequenced on a dedicated single-read 150-cycle Illumina NextSeq 550 flow cell. Concerning the study's data processing: Because the immunoSEQ output included only junctional sequences and no quality scores, the filtering could not be the same as the filtering used for full-length reads. Sequences were annotated with PyIR, a Python wrapper for IgBLAST v1.9, using IMGT germline references to assign V/J genes and CDR3. Reads with weak V/J assignments (E-value above 1e-6), missing CDR3, stop codons, out-of-frame junctions, or ambiguous translated residues were removed. V3J clonotypes were defined by identical inferred V gene, J gene, and CDR3 amino acid sequence. Percentage overlap between repertoires was calculated by dividing the number of shared unique clonotypes by the size of the smaller repertoire. Three approaches were used to assess repertoire richness: RTK rarefaction, the Chao1 estimator, and Recon v2.1 estimates of unobserved clonotypes. Generation probabilities were computed with OLGA for all TCRbeta clonotypes obtained by the gDNA method from a handful of donors. Not all clones reach the TCRdb copy of this immuneACCESS table, which keeps in-frame sequences only. Checked studies attribute under half of the gap to unresolved V genes and leave the rest unexplained. The DNA was the basis for D and trimming; V, J and clone size are from that table. Present in this sample are over a million clones, roughly 75% of which were seen just once. Nearly 1.5% of the sample comes from the top ten.

The origin of this receptor is a man between 18 and 29 years old in good health. The sample comprised memory CD4+ T cells sorted from blood. The cell subset or site label of this sample denotes: CD45RA-negative fraction.

The CDR3 reads CASSVETGSVQGYTF. The bases read TGTGCCAGCAGCGTAGAAACAGGCTCAGTTCAGGGCTACACCTTC. This sequence uses TRBV9 and TRBJ1-2, with TRBD1 tentatively as D gene (5 bases match). For CDR1 and CDR2, the germline V gene lists SGDLS and YYNGEE. Trimming takes 0 bases from V and 8 bases from J, and the germline ends sit 17 bases apart. Counted from cysteine to phenylalanine, this CDR3 has 15 amino acids. Only the CDR3 DNA is retained, 45 bases long and in frame from the first base.